Listed below are T cell receptor beta chains from one sample, sequenced in a study of early T cells in non-severe SARS-CoV-2 infection. Each CDR3 protein gets one entry after TCRdb re-called the 5' RACE reads with MiXCR. The sample includes about 62,000 distinct CDR3 sequences, roughly a tenth of them seen just once. Sequencing used whole blood. Receptor source: an adult who was a healthcare worker with PCR-confirmed SARS-CoV-2 infection or an uninfected control (not recorded which). Each CDR3 is given with its conserved first and last residue. Fields, in order: D gene, clone size, J gene, V gene, CDR3 length, CDR3 DNA, CDR3 protein. D genes are given only for firm matches. Size values are once, few and many counts, or a class for expanded clones, and some rows have none.

>-|many|TRBJ1-1|TRBV5-1|14
TGCGCCAGCAGCTCAGGACAGATGAACACTGAAGCTTTCTTT
CASSSGQMNTEAFF
>-|many|TRBJ1-1|TRBV5-1|14
TGCGCCAGCAGCTTGGCCGTTTTGGGGACTGAAGCTTTCTTT
CASSLAVLGTEAFF
>-|few|TRBJ1-1|TRBV5-6|12
TGTGCCAGCAGCTTCCGAATGGGTGAAGCTTTCTTT
CASSFRMGEAFF
>TRBD1|few|TRBJ2-5|TRBV29-1|12
TGCAGCGTTGAAGAAAGGGGGACAGTCCAGTACTTC
CSVEERGTVQYF
>TRBD1|-|TRBJ1-4|TRBV5-1|16
TGCGCCAGCAGCTCCTCACTGTGGACAGGGGACGAAAAACTGTTTTTT
CASSSSLWTGDEKLFF
>TRBD1|-|TRBJ1-4|TRBV28|15
TGTGCCAGCAGTCGACGGACAGGGCCGGGTGAAAAACTGTTTTTT
CASSRRTGPGEKLFF
>-|few|TRBJ1-1|TRBV6-6|15
TGTGCCAGCAGCATCAGCTACTATTTGAACACTGAAGCTTTCTTT
CASSISYYLNTEAFF
>TRBD1|-|TRBJ2-5|TRBV27|15
TGTGCCAGCAGTCCCAGGGACAGCCCTGGGGAGACCCAGTACTTC
CASSPRDSPGETQYF
>-|many|TRBJ2-4|TRBV20-1|15
TGCAGTGCTAGAGCTGGGGGCGGGGGTCAAAACATTCAGTACTTC
CSARAGGGGQNIQYF
>-|-|TRBJ1-4|TRBV2|13
TGTGCCAGCAGTTTCGGGGGACATGAAAAACTGTTTTTT
CASSFGGHEKLFF
>TRBD1|few|TRBJ1-5|TRBV6-5|15
TGTGCCAGCCGCGCTGGGGGACAGAGCAATCAGCCCCAGCATTTT
CASRAGGQSNQPQHF
>-|few|TRBJ2-3|TRBV7-3|14
TGTGCCAGCAGCTTAACCCCCCCTTCAGATACGCAGTATTTT
CASSLTPPSDTQYF
>-|many|TRBJ2-3|TRBV29-1|12
TGCAGCGTATCTATGGGGGGAGATACGCAGTATTTT
CSVSMGGDTQYF
>-|few|TRBJ2-1|TRBV9|15
TGTGCCAGCAGCGTAGCGAGGGGGAGGAAGAATGAGCAGTTCTTC
CASSVARGRKNEQFF
>-|many|TRBJ2-2|TRBV7-3|15
TGTGCCAGCAGCTTATTTTTCGGGGCCACCGGGGAGCTGTTTTTT
CASSLFFGATGELFF
>-|many|TRBJ1-5|TRBV20-1|17
TGCAGTGCTCCAGCCGGGGCAGGGAGTTATAGCAATCAGCCCCAGCATTTT
CSAPAGAGSYSNQPQHF
>-|-|TRBJ1-5|TRBV11-2|15
TGTGCCAGCAGCTCTATTTCGAGGAGCAATCAGCCCCAGCATTTT
CASSSISRSNQPQHF
>TRBD1|few|TRBJ1-1|TRBV2|17
TGTGCCAGCAGTACTGACCGGGACAGCCCCCTGTACACTGAAGCTTTCTTT
CASSTDRDSPLYTEAFF
>-|-|TRBJ2-3|TRBV9|16
TGTGCCAGCAGCGTAGTTGGGGGGGCACGCACAGATACGCAGTATTTT
CASSVVGGARTDTQYF
>-|many|TRBJ2-5|TRBV6-1|14
TGTGCCAGCAGTTTGAAAACGCTCCAAGAGACCCAGTACTTC
CASSLKTLQETQYF
>-|-|TRBJ2-3|TRBV29-1|12
TGCAGCGTACTGGTCAACACAGATACGCAGTATTTT
CSVLVNTDTQYF
>-|many|TRBJ2-1|TRBV6-6|14
TGTGCCAGCTGGACCCTATACCCCCACAATGAGCAGTTCTTC
CASWTLYPHNEQFF
>TRBD2|few|TRBJ2-1|TRBV4-1|17
TGCGCCAGCAGCCAAGAACGTTCACTAGCGGGGGGAAATGAGCAGTTCTTC
CASSQERSLAGGNEQFF
>-|many|TRBJ2-1|TRBV5-1|16
TGCGCCAGCAGCTTGTTAGGCGGAAGCTCCTACAATGAGCAGTTCTTC
CASSLLGGSSYNEQFF
>-|few|TRBJ2-1|TRBV12-3/TRBV12-4|16
TGTGCCAGCAGTTTTCAAGCGGAACGGGGATACAATGAGCAGTTCTTC
CASSFQAERGYNEQFF
>TRBD2|many|TRBJ2-3|TRBV19|15
TGTGCCAGTAGTCGAGGGGCGGGGGGCACAGATACGCAGTATTTT
CASSRGAGGTDTQYF
>-|few|TRBJ2-2|TRBV19|14
TGTGCCAGTAGTTTGGACGGGAACACCGGGGAGCTGTTTTTT
CASSLDGNTGELFF
>-|many|TRBJ1-2|TRBV10-2|13
TGCGCCAGCAGCGAGGACGGTCCTGGAGGCTACACCTTC
CASSEDGPGGYTF
>TRBD2|once|TRBJ2-2|TRBV9|16
TGTGCCAGCAGCGCGGAGCGGGGGGGCGTCGGCGGGGAGCTGTTTTTT
CASSAERGGVGGELFF
>TRBD2|-|TRBJ2-5|TRBV6-2/TRBV6-3|15
TGTGCCAGCAGGGGTAGGCGGGGGGGACAAGAGACCCAGTACTTC
CASRGRRGGQETQYF
>TRBD1|-|TRBJ2-2|TRBV6-6|17
TGTGCCAGCAGTCATTTCCAACAGGGGGCTAACACCGGGGAGCTGTTTTTT
CASSHFQQGANTGELFF
>-|few|TRBJ2-1|TRBV6-6|14
TGTGCCAGCAGGATCCAGGACGGATACAATGAGCAGTTCTTC
CASRIQDGYNEQFF
>-|-|TRBJ2-5|TRBV7-7|14
TGTGCCAGCAGCGCGGGACTCAAACAAGAGACCCAGTACTTC
CASSAGLKQETQYF
>-|-|TRBJ2-5|TRBV29-1|11
TGCAGCCTGGGGCAGCAAGAGACCCAGTACTTC
CSLGQQETQYF
>-|many|TRBJ1-1|TRBV30|14
TGTGCCTGGACGCGAACCCCCCGAGACCCTCAAGCTTTCTTT
CAWTRTPRDPQAFF
>TRBD1|-|TRBJ1-2|TRBV29-1|15
TGCAGCGTTGAAGAAGGCGTGACAGGGGATTCGGGCTACACCTTC
CSVEEGVTGDSGYTF
>-|-|TRBJ1-1|TRBV4-1|15
TGCGCCAGCAGCCAAGTGGATCAAGAAGGGACTGAAGCTTTCTTT
CASSQVDQEGTEAFF
>TRBD1|once|TRBJ1-2|TRBV20-1|11
TGCAGTGCTCCAGGGGGCATGGGCTACACCTTC
CSAPGGMGYTF
>-|-|TRBJ1-6|TRBV10-1|14
TGCGCCAGCAGTACCGGGACGATCAATTCACCCCTCCACTTT
CASSTGTINSPLHF
>TRBD1|-|TRBJ1-6|TRBV27|17
TGTGCCAGCAGCCTGCTATCAGGGGGTACTTATAATTCACCCCTCCACTTT
CASSLLSGGTYNSPLHF
>-|many|TRBJ1-1|TRBV18|13
TGTGCCAGCTCACCGGGACAGAACACTGAAGCTTTCTTT
CASSPGQNTEAFF
>-|-|TRBJ1-3|TRBV5-1|15
TGCGCCAGCAGCTCTACAGGGCCCTCTGGAAACACCATATATTTT
CASSSTGPSGNTIYF
>-|-|TRBJ2-5|TRBV19|13
TGTGCCAGTAGCTCGACCATCCAAGAGACCCAGTACTTC
CASSSTIQETQYF
>-|few|TRBJ2-5|TRBV20-1|13
TGCAGTGCTAGTCGGCATCATTTAGAGACCCAGTACTTC
CSASRHHLETQYF
>-|many|TRBJ2-2|TRBV2|14
TGTGCCAGCAGTGGAATTGGGGACACCGGGGAGCTGTTTTTT
CASSGIGDTGELFF
>TRBD2|few|TRBJ2-5|TRBV9|16
TGTGCCAGCAGCGTGGGACTAGCGGGGGGGCCGAAGACCCAGTACTTC
CASSVGLAGGPKTQYF
>TRBD1|-|TRBJ2-3|TRBV7-6|15
TGTGCCAGCAGTTACCAGGGACAGGGAGGAGATACGCAGTATTTT
CASSYQGQGGDTQYF